Listed here are 10 T cell receptor beta chains from one sample, sequenced in a study of blood T cell repertoires in COVID-19. The repertoire was sequenced with immunoSEQ multiplex PCR; TCRdb's copy has only in-frame clones and lacks some. This sample has more than 150,000 clones, with almost 80% found just once. The sample taken for sequencing was peripheral blood. Receptors originate from a man between 60 and 75 years old with active or convalescent COVID-19.

This chain links TRBV11-2 with TRBJ2-5; D uncertain. Germline lookup yields CDR1 SGHAT and CDR2 FQNNGV. The length of the CDR3 is 11 residues. V lost 1 base and J lost 5, with 2 bases in between. The DNA for the CDR3 is TGTGCCAGCAGCTTAGCGGAGACCCAGTACTTC. The encoded protein is CASSLAETQYF.

The V gene is TRBV6-2 or TRBV6-3, the J gene TRBJ1-4; no clear D gene. Trimming removed 2 bases at V and 7 bases at J, with 8 bases between. This CDR3 has 13 amino acids. From germline, CDR1 is MNHEY and CDR2 SVGEGT. The CDR3: CASSYPRVEKLFF. In DNA form, the CDR3 reads TGTGCCAGCAGTTACCCCCGAGTTGAAAAACTGTTTTTT.

The chain carries TRBV9 and TRBJ2-2, with D uncertain. The CDR3 contains 14 residues. V was trimmed by 5 bases and J by 3 bases, leaving 11 bases between them. Germline loops: CDR1 SGDLS, CDR2 YYNGEE. The CDR3: CASSKNGDTGELFF. The CDR3 bases are TGTGCCAGCAGTAAAAACGGAGACACCGGGGAGCTGTTTTTT.

The chain links TRBV19 to TRBJ1-1; a possible D gene is TRBD1 (5 bases). The CDR3 is 15 amino acids. Trimming cost V 2 bases and J 6 bases, with 16 bases left between them. The V gene's germline CDR1 is LNHDA and CDR2 SQIVND (reference sequence). The CDR3 here is CASSIPGGTSAEAFF. The CDR3 DNA follows: TGTGCCAGTAGTATACCAGGAGGGACGAGCGCTGAAGCTTTCTTT.

This clone was detected once. This sample also contains other DNA sequences that code for the same CDR3. J is TRBJ1-1 and V is TRBV29-1; the D is unclear. V lost 3 bases to trimming and J lost 1 base, with 6 bases between them. This CDR3 has 12 amino acids. CDR1 and CDR2 from the germline V gene are SQVTM and ANQGSEA. The CDR3 nucleotides are TGCAGCGTTGAGAGGCAGAACACTGAAGCTTTCTTT. Translation: CSVERQNTEAFF.

This clone was counted a few times. This chain links TRBV2 with TRBJ2-7; maybe TRBD1 (5 bases). CDR1 is SNHLY and CDR2 is FYNNEI in the germline V gene. V dropped 8 bases and J dropped 2 bases, with 19 bases sitting between them. This CDR3 is 15 amino acids long. The CDR3 region is CASQALGAGTYEQYF. Here the CDR3 DNA reads TGTGCCAGCCAGGCCTTAGGTGCAGGGACCTACGAGCAGTACTTC.

This clone was seen only once. J is TRBJ1-1 and V is TRBV4-1; the match to TRBD1 covers 8 bases. Trimming at V came to 4 bases and at J to 4 bases, leaving 8 bases not matched to a gene. Germline V gene data show CDR1 as MGHRA and CDR2 as YSYEKL. This CDR3 has 15 residues. The CDR3 loop is CASSPGQGLVTEAFF. The DNA for the CDR3 is TGCGCCAGCAGCCCTGGACAGGGTTTAGTCACTGAAGCTTTCTTT.

This rearrangement joins TRBV27 to TRBJ1-1; D gene unclear. V lost 5 bases to trimming and J lost 0 bases, with 10 bases between them. The CDR3 extends over 14 amino acids. Germline CDR1 MNHEY, CDR2 SMNVEV (reference sequence). The CDR3 DNA sequence: TGTGCCAGCAGTCCTGACATGCTGAACACTGAAGCTTTCTTT. Translation: CASSPDMLNTEAFF.

J is TRBJ1-2 and V is TRBV28; 7 positions agree with TRBD1. Unmatched junction bases numbered 5, after V lost 5 bases and J lost 2 bases. Germline assignment: CDR1 MDHEN and CDR2 SYDVKM. This CDR3 contains 14 residues. The CDR3: CASSPTQGNYGYTF. The CDR3 DNA sequence: TGTGCCAGCAGTCCTACACAGGGGAACTATGGCTACACCTTC.

The CDR3 region is CASSAGGTDTYEQYF. Written as DNA, the CDR3 is TGTGCCAGCAGCGCGGGAGGGACGGACACCTACGAGCAGTACTTC. V is TRBV4-2 and J is TRBJ2-7, with 9 bases lining up with TRBD2. The CDR3 sequence is 15 residues long. Losses at the gene ends were 5 bases for V and 2 bases for J; bases not matched to a gene: 7. Germline CDR1 LGHNA, CDR2 YNFKEQ.